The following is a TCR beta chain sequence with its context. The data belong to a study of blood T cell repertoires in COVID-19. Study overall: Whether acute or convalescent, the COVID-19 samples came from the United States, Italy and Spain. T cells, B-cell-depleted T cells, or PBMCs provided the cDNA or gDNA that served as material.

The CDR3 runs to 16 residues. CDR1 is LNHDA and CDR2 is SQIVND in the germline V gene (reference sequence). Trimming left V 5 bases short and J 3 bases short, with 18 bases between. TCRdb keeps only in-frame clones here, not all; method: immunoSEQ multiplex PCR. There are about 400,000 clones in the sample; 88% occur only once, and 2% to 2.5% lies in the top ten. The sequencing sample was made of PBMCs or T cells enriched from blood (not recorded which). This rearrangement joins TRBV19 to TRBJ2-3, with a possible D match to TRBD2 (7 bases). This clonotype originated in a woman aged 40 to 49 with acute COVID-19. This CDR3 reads CASSLSEGGKTDTQYF. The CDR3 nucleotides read TGTGCCAGTAGTCTCTCAGAGGGGGGGAAAACAGATACGCAGTATTTT.